These 7 T cell receptor beta chains came from one sample sequenced in a study of cytomegalovirus exposure and HLA in healthy donors. The PCR was carried out with 60 Vbeta primers and 13 Jbeta primers. Using immunoSEQ multiplex PCR, the repertoire was profiled, and TCRdb retains in-frame clones only, with some absent. The table lists roughly 140,000 clones, approximately 81% of them singletons. The sample was PBMCs. These receptors were obtained from a woman between 35 and 50 years old in good health and CMV-seropositive.

The chain joins TRBV18 to TRBJ2-1; D gene unclear. The germline gives CDR1 KGHSH, CDR2 LQKENI. The CDR3 length is 12 residues. V was pared by 4 bases and J by 10 bases, with 11 bases between. The CDR3 region is CASSQAAQEQFF. The DNA for the CDR3 is TGTGCCAGCTCACAGGCAGCACAGGAGCAGTTCTTC.

The J gene is TRBJ2-1, the V gene TRBV18; D gene uncertain. The CDR3 runs 12 residues. Germline V gene sequence: CDR1 KGHSH, CDR2 LQKENI. V was pared by 6 bases and J by 8 bases, with 11 bases between. The CDR3 loop is CASSGYDDEQFF. The CDR3 DNA is TGTGCCAGCTCGGGCTACGACGATGAGCAGTTCTTC.

This clone was found once. The V and J genes are TRBV30 and TRBJ1-5; TRBD1 is a possible D gene (5 bases). This CDR3 comprises 12 residues. Trimming pared 2 bases from V and 7 bases from J, leaving 9 bases between. The germline V gene encodes CDR1 GTSNPN and CDR2 SVGIG (reference sequence). CDR3 sequence: CAWSRQNQPQHF. The CDR3, as DNA: TGTGCCTGGAGTCGACAGAACCAGCCCCAGCATTTT.

The V call is TRBV18, the J call TRBJ2-5; 11 nucleotides agree with TRBD2. The CDR3 sequence is 17 residues long. Losses at the gene ends were 2 bases for V and 0 bases for J; bases not matched to a gene: 5. The V gene's germline CDR1 is KGHSH and CDR2 LQKENI. CDR3 loop: CASSPMTSGTNQETQYF. The CDR3 DNA sequence: TGTGCCAGCTCACCAATGACTAGCGGGACGAACCAAGAGACCCAGTACTTC.

This clone was counted between two and nine times. The chain links TRBV29-1 to TRBJ2-3; weak D call: TRBD2 (7 bases). CDR3 size: 13 residues. The germline V gene encodes CDR1 SQVTM and CDR2 ANQGSEA. Between the trimmed V and J ends, which lost 8 bases and 3 bases, there was a span of 15 bases. Here the CDR3 DNA reads TGCAGCCTCGGAGGGGGGGCAACAGATACGCAGTATTTT. Translating it yields CSLGGGATDTQYF.

The chain uses TRBV5-8 and TRBJ1-1; a possible D gene is TRBD1 (5 bases). CDR1 is SGHTS and CDR2 is YDEGEE in the germline V gene. Trimming took off 2 bases at V and 0 bases at J, with 14 bases between the two ends. The CDR3 is 16 amino acids. Written as DNA, the CDR3 is TGTGCCAGCAGCTTCCCCCGGACATCGGTGAACACTGAAGCTTTCTTT. It is translated as CASSFPRTSVNTEAFF.

The chain combines TRBV11-2 with TRBJ1-1; no definite D call. The CDR3 runs to 16 residues. V lost 3 bases and J 5 bases, leaving 19 bases between the germline ends. CDR1 is SGHAT, CDR2 FQNNGV, per germline. CDR3 nucleotide sequence: TGTGCCAGCAGCTTTCGAACTGACCCAGGTCGTACTGAAGCTTTCTTT. Translating it yields CASSFRTDPGRTEAFF.